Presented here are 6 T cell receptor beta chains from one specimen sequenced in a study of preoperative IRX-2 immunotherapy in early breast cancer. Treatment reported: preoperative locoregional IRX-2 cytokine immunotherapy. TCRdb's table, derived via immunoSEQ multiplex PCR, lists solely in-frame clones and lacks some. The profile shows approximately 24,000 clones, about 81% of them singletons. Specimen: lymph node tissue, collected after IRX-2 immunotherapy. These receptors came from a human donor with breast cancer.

The CDR3 is CATTPTVRSSYEQYF. DNA for the CDR3: TGCGCCACCACCCCGACAGTGAGGAGCTCCTACGAGCAGTACTTC. The chain employs TRBV10-2 and TRBJ2-7, with D perhaps TRBD1 (5 bases). Germline V gene data show CDR1 as WSHSY and CDR2 as SAAADI. Trimming cost V 10 bases and J 0 bases, with 19 bases left between them. This CDR3 is 15 amino acids long.

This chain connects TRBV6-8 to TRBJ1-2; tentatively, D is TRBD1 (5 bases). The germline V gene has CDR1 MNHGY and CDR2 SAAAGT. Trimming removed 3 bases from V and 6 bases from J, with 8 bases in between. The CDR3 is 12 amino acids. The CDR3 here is CASSYAGNGYTF. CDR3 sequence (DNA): TGTGCCAGCAGTTATGCAGGGAATGGCTACACCTTC.

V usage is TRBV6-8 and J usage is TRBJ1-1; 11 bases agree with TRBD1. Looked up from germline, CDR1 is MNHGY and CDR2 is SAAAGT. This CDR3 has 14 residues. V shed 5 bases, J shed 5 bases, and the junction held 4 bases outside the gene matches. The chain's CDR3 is CASSLGQGGTEAFF. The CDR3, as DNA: TGTGCCAGCAGTCTGGGACAGGGGGGAACTGAAGCTTTCTTT.

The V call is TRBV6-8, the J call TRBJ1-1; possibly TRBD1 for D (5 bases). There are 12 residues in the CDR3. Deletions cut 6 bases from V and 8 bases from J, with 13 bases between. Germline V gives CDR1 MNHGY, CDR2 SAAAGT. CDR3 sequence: CASRDPGREAFF. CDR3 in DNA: TGTGCCAGCAGGGACCCGGGACGGGAAGCTTTCTTT.

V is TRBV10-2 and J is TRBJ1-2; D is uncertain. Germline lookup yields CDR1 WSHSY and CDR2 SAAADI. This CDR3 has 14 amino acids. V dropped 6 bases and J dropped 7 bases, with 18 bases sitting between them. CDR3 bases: TGCGCCAGCAGACTAGACTACACCAGACCTGGCTACACCTTC. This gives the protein CASRLDYTRPGYTF.

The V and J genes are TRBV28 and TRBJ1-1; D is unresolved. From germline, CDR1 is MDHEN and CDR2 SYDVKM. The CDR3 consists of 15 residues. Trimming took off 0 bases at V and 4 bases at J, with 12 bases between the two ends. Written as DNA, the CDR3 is TGTGCCAGCAGTTTATGGGGAGCGAGGTCCACTGAAGCTTTCTTT. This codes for CASSLWGARSTEAFF.